The 19 T cell receptor beta chains given below trace back to one sample, sequenced in a study of T cells in Graves' hyperthyroidism and ophthalmopathy. Amplified TCR beta CDR3 regions derived from RNA transcripts. Researchers ran a first-round RT-PCR on the TCR CDR3 using the HTBI primer set. TCRdb re-called the multiplex PCR reads through MiXCR, storing one row per CDR3 protein. The data show approximately 640,000 distinct CDR3 sequences, about 45% seen once. What was sequenced was peripheral blood or thyroid tissue (not recorded which). Source of these receptors: an adult man with Graves' disease, either hyperthyroidism or ophthalmopathy (not recorded which).

This clonotype was observed a few times. The chain couples TRBV12-3 or TRBV12-4 to TRBJ1-6; no clear D gene. Trimming shortened V by 3 bases and J by 7 bases, and 13 bases separated the two germline ends. The CDR3 loop spans 15 amino acids. CDR3 loop: CASSLSGKANSPLHF. CDR3 sequence (DNA): TGTGCCAGCAGTTTGAGCGGGAAAGCGAATTCACCCCTCCACTTT.

A word on this clonotype: One junction end disagrees with the germline gene, perhaps due to a read error. The chain recombines TRBV7-9 with TRBJ1-6, with TRBD1 identical over 9 bases. CDR3 length: 15 amino acids. CDR1 is SEHNR and CDR2 is FQNEAQ in the germline V gene (reference sequence). The CDR3 protein is CASGPGQGEGSSLHF. The CDR3 coding sequence is TGTGCCAGCGGCCCGGGACAGGGAGAAGGTTCATCCCTCCACTTT.

The CDR3, as DNA: TGTGCCAGCAGCTCACAGGGTAGCGGGGCCCAGTACTTC. It translates to CASSSQGSGAQYF. This chain connects TRBV7-2 to TRBJ2-5; 8 positions match TRBD2. V lost 4 bases to trimming and J lost 9 bases; unmatched junction nucleotides: 7. Germline lookup yields CDR1 SGHTA and CDR2 FQGNSA. This CDR3 spans 13 amino acids.

This clonotype was observed a few times. V is TRBV25-1 and J is TRBJ1-4, with TRBD1 as a possible D gene (6 bases). CDR3 size: 12 residues. From germline, CDR1 is MGHDK and CDR2 SYGVNS. With 10 bases removed from V and 5 bases from J, the gap between germline ends came to 11 bases. The CDR3 nucleotides are TGTGCCACACAGGGTTCAAATGAAAAACTGTTTTTT. It translates to CATQGSNEKLFF. The full variable domain, completed using reference TRBV25-1 and TRBJ1-4, is EADIYQTPRYLVIGTGKKITLECSQTMGHDKMYWYQQDPGMELHLIHYSYGVNSTEKGDLSSESTVSRIRTEHFPLTLESARPSHTSQYLCATQGSNEKLFFGSGTQLSVL.

The rearrangement uses TRBV2 and TRBJ2-5; 9 bases map to TRBD1. The end of the DNA fits TRBJ2-7 better, so the J call may be wrong. The CDR3 runs to 15 residues. Germline V gives CDR1 SNHLY, CDR2 FYNNEI. CDR3 amino acids: CASSVDRGGSYEQYF. CDR3 coding DNA: TGTGCCAGCAGTGTGGACAGGGGAGGGTCCTACGAGCAGTACTTC.

On this clonotype: The junction and the germline gene differ at one end; a read error may be behind it. This chain joins TRBV25-1 and TRBJ1-6; D is perhaps TRBD1 (6 bases). Per the germline V gene, CDR1 is MGHDK and CDR2 is SYGVNS. This CDR3 has 13 residues. CDR3 nucleotide sequence: TGTGCCAGTAGTGACAGGAACGGATCACCCCTCCACTTT. It encodes CASSDRNGSPLHF.

The genes are TRBV20-1 and TRBJ2-7; D perhaps matches TRBD2 (6 bases). The CDR3 consists of 18 residues. V was trimmed by 3 bases and J by 6 bases, leaving 30 bases between them. Per germline, CDR1 DFQATT and CDR2 SNEGSKA (reference sequence). The CDR3 region is CSASGTPGPRVVPVEQYF. Written as DNA, the CDR3 is TGCAGTGCTAGTGGGACTCCGGGACCCAGGGTGGTCCCCGTCGAGCAGTACTTC.

The genes are TRBV19 and TRBJ1-5, with D maybe TRBD1 (6 bases). Germline loops: CDR1 LNHDA, CDR2 SQIVND (reference sequence). The CDR3 is 15 amino acids. Trimming pared 9 bases from V and 3 bases from J, leaving 18 bases between. The CDR3 DNA is TGTGCCAGCAGTTCTTTAGGGGGGATCAATCAGCCCCAGCATTTT. As protein: CASSSLGGINQPQHF.

In this sample, this clonotype turned up a few times. A much bigger clone sits one base away, suggesting this may be a read error. The J gene is TRBJ1-2, the V gene TRBV2; unclear D gene. This CDR3 has 11 residues. The germline gives CDR1 SNHLY, CDR2 FYNNEI. CDR3 nucleotide sequence: TGTGCCGGCAGTGTGCGGTATGGCTACACCTTC. Protein: CAGSVRYGYTF.

As for this clonotype: With a much larger clone just one base away, this may be a read error. In DNA form, the CDR3 reads TGCAGCGTTCGCTCTTCGGGGATCGAGACCCAGTACTTC. It is translated as CSVRSSGIETQYF. This chain connects TRBV29-1 to TRBJ2-5, with D possibly being TRBD2 (5 bases). Germline V gene data show CDR1 as SQVTM and CDR2 as ANQGSEA. This CDR3 has 13 amino acids. V lost 5 bases to trimming and J lost 5 bases, with 15 bases between them.

This sequence joins TRBV2 and TRBJ2-7, with 9 bases lining up with TRBD1. Germline V CDR1 and CDR2: SNHLY, FYNNEI. This CDR3 contains 15 residues. Germline trimming cut 6 bases from V and 3 bases from J; bases unmatched to any gene: 9. CDR3 DNA sequence: TGTGCCAGCAGCCCCAATGACAGGGGGGACTACGAGCAGTACTTC. It specifies CASSPNDRGDYEQYF. Full variable domain (outside the CDR3, taken from reference TRBV2 and TRBJ2-7): EPEVTQTPSHQVTQMGQEVILRCVPISNHLYFYWYRQILGQKVEFLVSFYNNEISEKSEIFDDQFSVERPDGSNFTLKIRSTKLEDSAMYFCASSPNDRGDYEQYFGPGTRLTVT.

This chain joins TRBV6-5 and TRBJ2-5; perhaps TRBD2 as D (5 bases). V was pared by 2 bases and J by 5 bases, with 9 bases between. This CDR3 has 13 amino acids. Germline values: CDR1 MNHEY, CDR2 SVGAGI. The CDR3: CASSYRESETQYF. CDR3 nucleotide sequence: TGTGCCAGCAGTTACAGGGAGAGCGAGACCCAGTACTTC.

Concerning this clonotype itself: Since the CDR3 does not end with the conserved phenylalanine or tryptophan, this likely comes from a read error. Because the CDR3's place on the DNA is in doubt, the DNA is left out and the CDR3 is given as listed by TCRdb. The chain couples TRBV11-2 to TRBJ1-6; the tabulated D call, TRBD1, remains unverified against the DNA. The CDR3 extends over 10 residues, inclusive of both ends. Germline CDR1 SGHAT, CDR2 FQNNGV. This CDR3 is CASSLEGPGQ.

The V and J genes are TRBV6-2 or TRBV6-3 and TRBJ2-7, with D possibly TRBD2 on 5 matching bases. The CDR3 consists of 15 residues. V gave up 2 bases and J gave up 5 bases, with 16 bases separating them. Germline V gene sequence: CDR1 MNHEY, CDR2 SVGEGT. CDR3 nucleotide sequence: TGTGCCAGCAGTTACGGAGGAGGATCGGGCGACGAGCAGTACTTC. This codes for CASSYGGGSGDEQYF.

The J gene is TRBJ1-2, the V gene TRBV19; no reliable D call. The CDR3 is made up of 13 amino acids. V dropped 5 bases and J dropped 3 bases, with 10 bases sitting between them. CDR1 is LNHDA and CDR2 is SQIVND in the germline V gene (reference sequence). The CDR3 loop reads CASSRGGHYGYTF. CDR3 DNA sequence: TGTGCCAGTAGTCGTGGCGGCCACTATGGCTACACCTTC.

This clonotype was counted many times. The chain recombines TRBV20-1 with TRBJ2-5; D ambiguous. The CDR3 is 11 amino acids. Trimming took 5 bases from V and 7 from J, leaving 11 bases between them. Germline V gives CDR1 DFQATT, CDR2 SNEGSKA (reference sequence). The CDR3 here is CSARAGGTQYF. The CDR3, as DNA: TGCAGTGCTCGCGCCGGCGGGACCCAGTACTTC.

This clonotype was seen repeatedly, ten times or more. The chain recombines TRBV24-1 with TRBJ1-5, with 7 nucleotides matching TRBD1. The ends lost 7 bases at V and 1 base at J; junction bases unmatched: 3. CDR3 length equals 14 residues. Germline-derived CDR1 and CDR2 are KGHDR and SFDVKD. CDR3: CATSQGVSNQPQHF. The CDR3, as DNA: TGTGCCACCAGCCAGGGGGTGAGCAATCAGCCCCAGCATTTT.

The chain employs TRBV7-9 and TRBJ1-1, with a tentative D call TRBD1 (6 bases). CDR1 is SEHNR, CDR2 FQNEAQ, per germline (reference sequence). This CDR3 spans 15 amino acids. V lost 0 bases and J lost 3, with 11 bases in between. CDR3: CASSLARGTYTEAFF. CDR3 DNA sequence: TGTGCCAGCAGCTTAGCGCGGGGGACATACACTGAAGCTTTCTTT.

The gene calls are TRBV2 and TRBJ2-2, with D perhaps TRBD1 (5 bases). CDR3 size: 13 residues. V lost 3 bases to trimming and J lost 8 bases, with 10 bases between them. From germline, CDR1 is SNHLY and CDR2 FYNNEI. The CDR3 nucleotides read TGTGCCAGCAGTGACAGGGCAAGGGGGGAGCTGTTTTTT. It specifies CASSDRARGELFF.